These 13 T cell receptor beta chains were all obtained from the same sample, sequenced in a study of molecular identifiers for immune sequencing clone quantification. TCRdb reprocessed the PCR reads with MiXCR, giving one entry per CDR3 protein. The table has under 650,000 distinct CDR3 sequences, 20% seen once. Sample: naive CD8+ T cells from blood, with Jurkat cell RNA spiked in. Subset here: FACS-sorted CD8+CD4-CCR7+CD45RA+ naive T cells. The source is a human donor in good health. Some libraries in this study had Jurkat cell RNA spiked in.

This clonotype was counted between two and nine times. The J gene is TRBJ2-5, the V gene TRBV6-5; D may be TRBD1 (6 bases). The germline V gene has CDR1 MNHEY and CDR2 SVGAGI. This CDR3 is built from 14 residues. The V end lost 6 bases, the J end lost 5 bases, and 16 bases lay between the germline ends. The DNA of the CDR3 is TGTGCCAGCAGCGCCGGGACAAATCCGGAGACCCAGTACTTC. Residues: CASSAGTNPETQYF.

Of note for this clonotype: This sequence may be a read error, since a much larger clone differs from it by one base. CDR3 coding DNA: TGTGCCAGCAGCTTAGTCGCCACAGGGCCTACCTACGAGCAGTACTTC. Translation: CASSLVATGPTYEQYF. This rearrangement joins TRBV7-9 to TRBJ2-7; the D gene is possibly TRBD1 (6 bases). CDR3 length: 16 amino acids. The V end was cut by 1 base, the J end by 2 bases, with 15 bases between. CDR1 SEHNR and CDR2 FQNEAQ come from the germline V gene (reference sequence).

This clonotype was picked up many times. V usage is TRBV4-1 and J usage is TRBJ1-1; TRBD1 agrees at 8 bases. V was clipped by 3 bases and J by 4 bases; unmatched bases: 7. This CDR3 spans 15 amino acids. Germline CDR1 is MGHRA and CDR2 is YSYEKL. The CDR3 loop is CASSHKTTGVTEAFF. DNA of the CDR3: TGCGCCAGCAGCCATAAGACGACAGGGGTCACTGAAGCTTTCTTT.

This clonotype was picked up many times. This chain uses TRBV5-1 with TRBJ2-5; D uncertain. The CDR3 consists of 11 residues. The germline gives CDR1 SGHRS, CDR2 YFSETQ. V lost 5 bases, J lost 5 bases, and 7 bases lay in between. The CDR3 region has the DNA TGCGCCAGCAGTTGGGGTGAGACCCAGTACTTC. It codes for CASSWGETQYF.

Notes on this clonotype: Relative to the germline gene, one junction end is altered; a read error may explain this. This chain joins TRBV5-3 and TRBJ2-7; 9 bases are shared with TRBD2. TRBV5-3 is an ORF, with its function uncertain. CDR3 length: 16 residues. The CDR3, as DNA: TGTGCCAGCAGCTTGGGGGTTAGCGGGAGTCAATACGAGCAGTACTTC. Residues: CASSLGVSGSQYEQYF.

This clonotype was seen ten or more times. The J gene is TRBJ2-1, the V gene TRBV6-2 or TRBV6-3; D remains ambiguous. CDR3 size: 13 residues. Germline V gene lookup returns CDR1 MNHEY and CDR2 SVGEGT. The V end lost 0 bases, the J end lost 7 bases, and 7 bases lay between the germline ends. The CDR3 coding sequence is TGTGCCAGCAGTTACTCCTATGGGAATGAGCAGTTCTTC. It translates to CASSYSYGNEQFF.

This clonotype was observed at least ten times. V usage is TRBV29-1 and J usage is TRBJ2-7; D remains unclear. CDR1 and CDR2 (germline): SQVTM, ANQGSEA. The V end lost 3 bases, the J end lost 2 bases, and 8 bases lay between the germline ends. The CDR3 length is 12 residues. This chain's CDR3 is CSVEENTYEQYF. As DNA, the CDR3 is TGCAGCGTTGAGGAGAATACCTACGAGCAGTACTTC.

This clonotype showed up many times. This chain links TRBV7-9 with TRBJ2-3, with 7 bases aligning to TRBD1. This CDR3 is built from 15 residues. Germline V lookup: CDR1 SEHNR, CDR2 FQNEAQ (reference sequence). The junction had 14 bases not matched to a gene; V was cut back by 11 bases and J by 3 bases. In nucleotides, the CDR3 is TGTGCCGGATCCGGGTTATTACAGGGGACAGATACGCAGTATTTT. Encoded protein: CAGSGLLQGTDTQYF. Drawing the rest from reference TRBV7-9 and TRBJ2-3, the complete variable domain is DTGVSQNPRHKITKRGQNVTFRCDPISEHNRLYWYRQTLGQGPEFLTYFQNEAQLEKSRLLSDRFSAERPKGSFSTLEIQRTEQGDSAMYLCAGSGLLQGTDTQYFGPGTRLTVL.

This clonotype was seen ten or more times. The chain is built from TRBV6-6 and TRBJ2-7, with 8 bases fitting TRBD1. Germline V gene sequence: CDR1 MNHNY, CDR2 SVGAGI (reference sequence). V was pared by 6 bases and J by 3 bases, with 7 bases of the junction left unmatched. This CDR3 has 14 amino acids. For the CDR3, the DNA is TGTGCCAGCAGCCCGGGACAGGTTATCTACGAGCAGTACTTC. Residues: CASSPGQVIYEQYF.

With regard to this clonotype: A read error may explain this, as a much larger clone is one base away. The gene calls are TRBV4-3 and TRBJ1-1, with unresolved D. V was cut by 1 base and J by 4 bases, with 13 bases left in between. This CDR3 spans 15 amino acids. In germline, CDR1 is LGHNA, CDR2 YSLEER. CDR3 nucleotide sequence: TGCGCCAGCAGCCAAGGGGCAGGATTCGGCACTGAAGCTTTCTTT. It yields the protein CASSQGAGFGTEAFF.

Many counts were recorded for this clonotype. The CDR3 is CASSYSMGSEAFF. CDR3 bases: TGTGCCAGCAGTTACTCGATGGGCAGTGAAGCTTTCTTT. This sequence joins TRBV6-2 or TRBV6-3 and TRBJ1-1; D unclear. Trimming removed 0 bases from V and 7 bases from J, with 9 bases in between. Per the germline V gene, CDR1 is MNHEY and CDR2 is SVGEGT. This CDR3 is 13 amino acids long.

This clonotype was recorded many times. The rearrangement uses TRBV7-2 and TRBJ2-1, with 9 bases matching TRBD2. Germline V gene lookup returns CDR1 SGHTA and CDR2 FQGNSA. The CDR3 extends over 16 amino acids. Germline trimming cut 1 base from V and 6 bases from J; bases unmatched to any gene: 7. The CDR3 spells CASSLGYSGRGNEQFF. For the CDR3, the DNA is TGTGCCAGCAGCTTAGGGTATAGCGGGAGAGGCAATGAGCAGTTCTTC.

This clonotype was observed many times. The gene calls are TRBV20-1 and TRBJ2-3; D unresolved. This CDR3 has 16 residues. CDR1 is DFQATT, CDR2 SNEGSKA, per germline (reference sequence). Trimming pared 6 bases from V and 0 bases from J, leaving 19 bases between. This chain's CDR3 is CSAPVSLLSSTDTQYF. The DNA for the CDR3 is TGCAGTGCGCCAGTTTCACTGCTTTCTAGCACAGATACGCAGTATTTT.